This T cell receptor (beta chain) comes out of a study of post-analysis software for immune sequencing data. The study, taken as a whole, reports: Patients carried several TRBV segments more frequently than controls did, and TRBV5-6, TRBV5-1 and TRBV20-1 were among them.

This clonotype was seen a few times. What it binds is unknown. The germline gives CDR1 SGHRS, CDR2 YFSETQ. With 5 bases removed from V and 6 bases from J, the gap between germline ends came to 12 bases. CDR3 length equals 13 residues. Unique molecular identifiers were built into the TCR beta cDNA libraries. TCRdb analysed the PCR reads with MiXCR anew, one entry per CDR3 protein. The sample yields roughly 620,000 distinct CDR3 sequences, 44% seen once. The sequence derives from a girl under 18 with multiple sclerosis. This sequence joins TRBV5-1 and TRBJ2-4; D ambiguous. Input material: blood. CDR3 bases: TGCGCCAGCAGGGCTTTTCTGGGAAACATTCAGTACTTC. Its translation: CASRAFLGNIQYF. Complete variable domain (other parts from reference TRBV5-1 and TRBJ2-4): KAGVTQTPRYLIKTRGQQVTLSCSPISGHRSVSWYQQTPGQGLQFLFEYFSETQRNKGNFPGRFSGRQFSNSRSEMNVSTLELGDSALYLCASRAFLGNIQYFGAGTRLSVL.